This T cell receptor (beta chain) is from a study of human T cells and chemical hapten exposure. The time point is: pre-sensitization, week 0. Treatment here: therapeutic diphenylcyclopropenone sensitization with weekly scalp DPC. This clonotype was found many times. Trimming shortened V by 5 bases and J by 0 bases, and 11 bases separated the two germline ends. This CDR3 has 16 amino acids. CDR1 and CDR2 from the germline V gene are SGHTA and FQGNSA. From the RACE reads, TCRdb called clonotypes with MiXCR, one entry per CDR3 protein. The sample includes around 300,000 distinct CDR3 sequences, approximately 5% of them seen just once.

This receptor was identified in a woman between 18 and 30 years old with alopecia areata. Some clones in this sample may be carry-over from other donors' samples. V usage is TRBV7-2 and J usage is TRBJ2-6; D is possibly TRBD1 (5 bases). The starting material was whole blood, obtained in connection with sensitization to the hapten diphenylcyclopropenone (DPC). DNA of the CDR3: TGTGCCAGCAGCCCCAGGGTGAGCTCTGGGGCCAACGTCCTGACTTTC. Residues: CASSPRVSSGANVLTF.